Following are 22 T cell receptor beta chains from one sample sequenced in a study of synovial regulatory T cells in juvenile arthritis (dated by TCRdb to between 2014 and 2017). The library was made by the immunoSEQ multiplex PCR assay. TCRdb provides this immuneACCESS table in a form limited to in-frame rearrangements. Some clones are lacking; in checked studies, under half of them reflect an unresolved V gene, and why the rest are absent is not known. The sample table holds 9,000 to 10,000 clones. The ten most abundant clones make up 0.95% to 1% of the sample. The sample consisted of Treg cells from blood. The cell subset or site label here, explained by the study, means: remaining (HLA-DR-negative) circulating blood Treg cells. These TCRs come from a donor aged 2-30 years with juvenile idiopathic arthritis.

V is TRBV7-9 and J is TRBJ2-7; TCRdb reports TRBD2, a call that lacks DNA to check it against. CDR1 and CDR2 from the germline V gene are SEHNR and FQNEAQ (reference sequence). This CDR3 has 16 residues. DNA is not recorded here. This CDR3 reads CASSFYSGGVSYEQYF.

This sequence joins TRBV27 and TRBJ2-7; the TCRdb call, TRBD2, lacks DNA for checking. CDR1 MNHEY and CDR2 SMNVEV come from the germline V gene (reference sequence). CDR3 length equals 15 residues. DNA is not on record. The CDR3 loop reads CASSLRLAGPYEQYF.

The chain carries TRBV28 and TRBJ1-2; TCRdb lists TRBD1, though no DNA is available to test this call. This CDR3 has 14 residues. No DNA was logged. CDR1 MDHEN and CDR2 SYDVKM come from the germline V gene. CDR3 residues: CASSLSQGYYGYTF.

The chain couples TRBV15 to TRBJ2-6; absent DNA, TCRdb's TRBD1 call cannot be checked. This CDR3 region has 20 residues. No DNA is given. Germline CDR1 LNHNV, CDR2 YYDKDF (reference sequence). CDR3 region: CATSRGRLGQGIVGANVLTF.

The chain couples TRBV7-7 to TRBJ1-1; TCRdb's D call, TRBD1, is unchecked because there is no DNA. The CDR3 has 17 residues. This entry has no DNA. The germline CDR1 and CDR2 sequences are SSHAT and FNYEAQ (reference sequence). The CDR3 sequence is CASSLPLQGAKSTEAFF.

This chain joins TRBV28 and TRBJ2-7; absent DNA, TCRdb's TRBD1 call cannot be checked. CDR1 is MDHEN, CDR2 SYDVKM, per germline. CDR3 length: 14 residues. DNA was not recorded. CDR3 region: CASSFGRVNYEQYF.

The chain carries TRBV19 and TRBJ1-2; TCRdb names TRBD1, which stays unverified in the absence of DNA. Per germline, CDR1 LNHDA and CDR2 SQIVND (reference sequence). The CDR3 is made up of 13 amino acids. No coding sequence is recorded. The CDR3 is CATGQGASYGYTF.

The genes are TRBV27 and TRBJ1-6; TCRdb designates TRBD1, a call that cannot be tested without DNA. CDR1 is MNHEY, CDR2 SMNVEV, per germline (reference sequence). The CDR3 contains 15 residues. DNA is not on record. This CDR3 is CASSWLTGYNSPLHF.

The chain employs TRBV5-1 and TRBJ2-2; the D call from TCRdb, TRBD1, cannot be confirmed without DNA. The CDR3 has 15 residues. No DNA sequence is on record. From germline, CDR1 is SGHRS and CDR2 YFSETQ. Here the CDR3 reads CASSEGQGIVGELFF.

Measured by frequency, this clone is medium-sized (0.01 to 0.1%). This chain connects TRBV6-1 to TRBJ1-5. CDR1 and CDR2 (germline): MNHNS, SASEGT. The CDR3 has 15 residues. No DNA appears here. The CDR3 loop is CASSERRESNQPQHF.

The CDR3 region is CASSPWGGKNFYEQYF. The rearrangement joins TRBV5-8 to TRBJ2-7; no DNA is available, so the TRBD2 call from TCRdb remains unchecked. The CDR3 extends over 16 amino acids. No DNA sequence is on record. Germline assignment: CDR1 SGHTS and CDR2 YDEGEE.

The chain links TRBV5-8 to TRBJ1-5. CDR1 is SGHTS, CDR2 YDEGEE, per germline. This CDR3 comprises 12 residues. Only the protein is available. The CDR3 reads CASSFGYQPQHF.

V and J are TRBV5-1 and TRBJ1-3; TCRdb reports TRBD1, a call that lacks DNA to check it against. CDR1 is SGHRS and CDR2 is YFSETQ in the germline V gene. This CDR3 is 15 amino acids long. No DNA accompanies this entry. The CDR3 protein is CASSRSGGEGNTIYF.

This chain joins TRBV19 and TRBJ1-1; the TCRdb call, TRBD1, lacks DNA for checking. The CDR3 consists of 13 residues. The DNA is not on file. CDR1 and CDR2 (germline): LNHDA, SQIVND (reference sequence). This CDR3 reads CASSIWGDSQAFF.

CDR3 loop: CAISEGGYKQYF. J is TRBJ2-7 and V is TRBV10-3. The CDR3 loop spans 12 amino acids. No DNA is recorded. Germline-derived CDR1 and CDR2 are ENHRY and SYGVKD.

The chain is built from TRBV19 and TRBJ1-1; TCRdb's D call, TRBD1, is unchecked because there is no DNA. The CDR3 runs 12 residues. No DNA is listed. In germline, CDR1 is LNHDA, CDR2 SQIVND (reference sequence). The CDR3 region is CASRDTYTEAFF.

This rearrangement joins TRBV7-9 to TRBJ1-4; TCRdb's assignment of TRBD1 cannot be checked, as there is no DNA. CDR1 is SEHNR, CDR2 FQNEAQ, per germline (reference sequence). The CDR3 spans 18 residues. There is no recorded DNA. The CDR3 region is CASSLVSPGTGRQEKLFF.

The chain uses TRBV6-1 and TRBJ1-4; TCRdb calls TRBD1, which cannot be checked without DNA. The germline gives CDR1 MNHNS, CDR2 SASEGT. This CDR3 is built from 13 residues. The DNA is unrecorded. This CDR3 reads CATITRDREKLFF.

The chain links TRBV10-3 to TRBJ2-7; TCRdb selects TRBD2, and the lack of DNA leaves this call unchecked. This CDR3 region has 16 residues. No coding sequence is recorded. Germline V gives CDR1 ENHRY, CDR2 SYGVKD. Here the CDR3 reads CAISERASGGVNEQYF.

This chain joins TRBV4-1 and TRBJ2-6; TCRdb designates TRBD1, a call that cannot be tested without DNA. Germline V gene data show CDR1 as MGHRA and CDR2 as YSYEKL. The CDR3 is made up of 15 amino acids. No nucleotide data were recorded. The CDR3: CASSQVISGANVLTF.

The chain carries TRBV5-8 and TRBJ1-2; TCRdb names TRBD1, which stays unverified in the absence of DNA. Germline CDR1 SGHTS, CDR2 YDEGEE. The CDR3 consists of 17 residues. There is no recorded DNA. CDR3 sequence: CASSLLKQGAIWYGYTF.

The rearrangement uses TRBV4-1 and TRBJ1-4. CDR3 length: 17 amino acids. DNA for this receptor is not on file. Germline V gene sequence: CDR1 MGHRA, CDR2 YSYEKL. CDR3 sequence: CASSQGRRDLTNEKLFF.